Listed here are 24 T cell receptor beta chains from one sample, sequenced in a study of T cell changes during pregnancy in multiple sclerosis. Repertoires were generated with immunoSEQ multiplex PCR, while TCRdb's copy carries only in-frame clones and drops some. This repertoire shows roughly 35,000 clones, approximately 92% found once; its top ten account for less than 1.5%. Source material: PBMCs (not recorded whether the cells were cultured). These TCRs come from a female donor with multiple sclerosis, enrolled in a pregnancy study.

The chain couples TRBV19 to TRBJ2-1, with 11 bases aligning to TRBD2. Per the germline V gene, CDR1 is LNHDA and CDR2 is SQIVND (reference sequence). The CDR3 is 15 residues long. The V segment lost 7 bases and the J segment 9 bases; nucleotides outside the gene matches: 11. CDR3 loop: CASKRLAGRGGEQFF. The CDR3 DNA follows: TGTGCCAGTAAAAGACTAGCGGGACGCGGGGGTGAGCAGTTCTTC.

The sample holds a few counts of this clone. The genes are TRBV19 and TRBJ1-5; D is unclear. Germline CDR1 is LNHDA and CDR2 is SQIVND (reference sequence). There are 14 residues in the CDR3. V was trimmed by 5 bases and J by 0 bases, leaving 8 bases between them. In nucleotides, the CDR3 is TGTGCCAGTAGTGCATTCCATAGCAATCAGCCCCAGCATTTT. Amino acid sequence: CASSAFHSNQPQHF.

Points on this clone: The sample contains more than one DNA sequence encoding this CDR3. This chain uses TRBV2 with TRBJ2-1; D gene unclear. CDR3 size: 13 residues. Germline assignment: CDR1 SNHLY and CDR2 FYNNEI. The germline V and J ends were trimmed by 1 base and 4 bases, with 5 bases remaining between them. The CDR3 sequence: CASSEGLYNEQFF. Here the CDR3 DNA reads TGTGCCAGCAGTGAAGGGCTATACAATGAGCAGTTCTTC.

The chain couples TRBV19 to TRBJ2-2; weak D call: TRBD1 (6 bases). V gave up 1 base and J gave up 3 bases, with 12 bases separating them. Germline CDR1 LNHDA, CDR2 SQIVND (reference sequence). The CDR3 sequence is 16 residues long. The CDR3 spells CASSIGRGADTGELFF. The CDR3 nucleotides read TGTGCCAGTAGTATAGGCAGGGGAGCGGACACCGGGGAGCTGTTTTTT.

Only one count was recorded for this clone. One junction end disagrees with the germline gene, perhaps due to a read error. The chain couples TRBV27 to TRBJ2-5; a possible D gene is TRBD2 (6 bases). Germline V gene data show CDR1 as MNHEY and CDR2 as SMNVEV (reference sequence). There are 17 residues in the CDR3. The CDR3 spells CAGSSPPPDRERETQYF. In DNA, the CDR3 is TGTGCCGGCAGTTCCCCCCCGCCGGATCGGGAGAGAGAGACCCAGTACTTC.

The chain is built from TRBV19 and TRBJ2-1; TRBD2 aligns across 15 bases. This CDR3 contains 17 residues. CDR1 and CDR2 from the germline V gene are LNHDA and SQIVND (reference sequence). J was trimmed by 5 bases and V by 6 bases; bases with no gene match: 8. The CDR3 nucleotides are TGTGCCAGTAGGCTGGGACTAGCGGGAGGAGCCAACAATGAGCAGTTCTTC. Residues: CASRLGLAGGANNEQFF.

This chain links TRBV5-4 with TRBJ2-5; TRBD2 matches at 10 bases. Germline CDR1 SGHNT, CDR2 YYREEE (reference sequence). V trimming: 2 bases; J trimming: 2 bases; junction bases outside the gene matches: 6. CDR3 length equals 16 residues. CDR3 loop: CASSFRGLAVQETQYF. Here the CDR3 DNA reads TGTGCCAGCAGCTTCCGAGGACTAGCGGTTCAAGAGACCCAGTACTTC.

The chain combines TRBV30 with TRBJ1-1, with D hard to call. Germline CDR1 GTSNPN, CDR2 SVGIG (reference sequence). CDR3 length: 13 amino acids. Trimming left V 7 bases short and J 4 bases short, with 16 bases between. The CDR3 protein is CAFSVRMSTEAFF. The DNA of the CDR3 is TGTGCCTTCTCCGTAAGGATGAGCACTGAAGCTTTCTTT.

The chain uses TRBV10-3 and TRBJ2-5, with 9 bases matching TRBD1. V was pared by 10 bases and J by 5 bases, with 8 bases of the junction left unmatched. CDR1 is ENHRY and CDR2 is SYGVKD in the germline V gene. There are 13 residues in the CDR3. The CDR3, as DNA: TGTGCCAGCTGGACAGGGGAAGGGGAGACCCAGTACTTC. This translates into CASWTGEGETQYF.

V usage is TRBV18 and J usage is TRBJ2-1; 8 nucleotides align to TRBD1. The CDR3 runs to 15 residues. CDR1 and CDR2 from the germline V gene are KGHSH and LQKENI. V lost 1 base to trimming and J lost 2 bases; unmatched junction nucleotides: 1. Here the CDR3 DNA reads TGTGCCAGCTCACCACAGGACAGGGCCTACAATGAGCAGTTCTTC. Protein sequence: CASSPQDRAYNEQFF.

The CDR3 here is CASSSMVLNTEAFF. For the CDR3, the DNA is TGTGCCAGCAGCTCGATGGTTCTGAACACTGAAGCTTTCTTT. The rearrangement links TRBV5-6 to TRBJ1-1; D is unclear. V lost 3 bases, J lost 0 bases, and 9 bases lay in between. The CDR3 extends over 14 amino acids. CDR1 and CDR2 (germline): SGHDT, YYEEEE.

The chain carries TRBV6-4 and TRBJ2-2, with a tentative D call TRBD2 (6 bases). CDR3 length: 13 amino acids. Trimming took 3 bases from V and 4 from J, leaving 6 bases between them. Germline CDR1 MRHNA, CDR2 SNTAGT. The CDR3 bases are TGTGCCAGCAGTGAGACTAGCACCGGGGAGCTGTTTTTT. Its protein is CASSETSTGELFF.

V is TRBV6-5 and J is TRBJ1-4; perhaps TRBD1 as D (6 bases). Per germline, CDR1 MNHEY and CDR2 SVGAGI. V was shortened by 0 bases and J by 8 bases, with 16 bases between the two germline ends. The CDR3 is 16 amino acids. CDR3 DNA sequence: TGTGCCAGCAGTTACTCCATGGACAGAGGGTTCGAAAAACTGTTTTTT. It encodes CASSYSMDRGFEKLFF.

The J gene is TRBJ2-5, the V gene TRBV7-6; D uncertain. The V end lost 5 bases, the J end lost 2 bases, and 12 bases lay between the germline ends. The CDR3 covers 14 residues. CDR1 and CDR2 from the germline V gene are SGHVS and FNYEAQ. CDR3 loop: CASSTWAEQETQYF. The CDR3 DNA reads as TGTGCCAGCAGCACTTGGGCCGAACAAGAGACCCAGTACTTC.

V and J are TRBV19 and TRBJ2-5, with D possibly matching TRBD2 (5 bases). CDR3 size: 17 residues. V was cut by 9 bases and J by 1 base, with 24 bases left in between. Looked up from germline, CDR1 is LNHDA and CDR2 is SQIVND (reference sequence). CDR3 in amino acids: CARLEKGEPLCQETQYF. The CDR3 DNA is TGTGCCAGATTGGAAAAGGGAGAACCCCTTTGCCAAGAGACCCAGTACTTC.

This chain uses TRBV5-1 with TRBJ2-7; the D gene is possibly TRBD1 (5 bases). V was cut by 0 bases and J by 7 bases, with 14 bases left in between. This CDR3 contains 14 residues. Germline CDR1 and CDR2: SGHRS and YFSETQ. The CDR3: CASSLEVFKGEQYF. The DNA for the CDR3 is TGCGCCAGCAGCTTGGAAGTCTTTAAGGGGGAGCAGTACTTC.

The gene calls are TRBV7-3 and TRBJ2-5; D possibly corresponds to TRBD2 (6 bases). Looked up from germline, CDR1 is SGHTA and CDR2 is FQGTGA. The V and J ends lost 1 base and 2 bases respectively, with 8 bases between them. This CDR3 is 14 amino acids long. The CDR3 reads CASSLMGGQETQYF. Here the CDR3 DNA reads TGTGCCAGCAGCTTAATGGGGGGTCAAGAGACCCAGTACTTC. Looking up the rest from reference TRBV7-3 and TRBJ2-5 gives the full variable domain: GAGVSQTPSNKVTEKGKYVELRCDPISGHTALYWYRQSLGQGPEFLIYFQGTGAADDSGLPNDRFFAVRPEGSVSTLKIQRTERGDSAVYLCASSLMGGQETQYFGPGTRLLVL.

This rearrangement joins TRBV11-3 to TRBJ2-3, with D unresolved. V lost 1 base and J lost 2, with 7 bases in between. The CDR3 has 14 amino acids. Germline V gene sequence: CDR1 SGHNT, CDR2 YENEEA. The CDR3 DNA follows: TGTGCCAGCAGCTTAGGGGGAACCACAGATACGCAGTATTTT. Amino acid sequence: CASSLGGTTDTQYF. The full variable domain, rest sourced from reference TRBV11-3 and TRBJ2-3, is EAGVVQSPRYKIIEKKQPVAFWCNPISGHNTLYWYLQNLGQGPELLIRYENEEAVDDSQLPKDRFSAERLKGVDSTLKIQPAELGDSAVYLCASSLGGTTDTQYFGPGTRLTVL.

The DNA of the CDR3 is TGTGCCAGCAGTGAGAGCAACACAGATACGCAGTATTTT. It translates to CASSESNTDTQYF. The V and J genes are TRBV6-4 and TRBJ2-3, with no clear D. The CDR3 is 13 residues long. Germline V gene data show CDR1 as MRHNA and CDR2 as SNTAGT. The germline V and J ends were trimmed by 3 bases and 2 bases, with 6 bases remaining between them.

The rearrangement links TRBV14 to TRBJ2-7, with D perhaps TRBD2 (6 bases). The V gene lost 0 bases and the J gene lost 5 bases, with 23 bases spanning the gap. The length of the CDR3 is 18 residues. CDR1 and CDR2 (germline): SGHDN, FVKESK. This CDR3 reads CASSQDAWDFPSSNEQYF. In DNA form, the CDR3 reads TGTGCCAGCAGCCAAGATGCATGGGACTTTCCGTCGTCCAACGAGCAGTACTTC.

The chain combines TRBV18 with TRBJ2-1, with 7 bases lining up with TRBD2. The CDR3 is 15 amino acids. Germline V CDR1 and CDR2: KGHSH, LQKENI. J lost 4 bases, V lost 6 bases, and 9 bases had no gene match. CDR3 DNA sequence: TGTGCCAGCTCCCCCGTTGGGGGGGATTACAATGAGCAGTTCTTC. It yields the protein CASSPVGGDYNEQFF.

The chain carries TRBV2 and TRBJ1-1; 11 bases agree with TRBD1. CDR3 size: 14 residues. With V trimmed by 5 bases and J by 7 bases, 6 bases remained unmatched. The germline V gene has CDR1 SNHLY and CDR2 FYNNEI. The CDR3 bases are TGTGCCAGCAGTCATCGGACAGGGGGCATTGAAGCTTTCTTT. Amino acids: CASSHRTGGIEAFF.

V and J are TRBV19 and TRBJ2-1; D is tentatively TRBD1 or TRBD2 (6 bases each). The CDR3 covers 19 residues. Per germline, CDR1 LNHDA and CDR2 SQIVND (reference sequence). The V gene lost 5 bases and the J gene lost 1 base, with 24 bases spanning the gap. The CDR3 loop reads CASSPLGGTLTISYNEQFF. Written as DNA, the CDR3 is TGTGCCAGTAGTCCATTAGGGGGGACCCTAACTATATCCTACAATGAGCAGTTCTTC.

The chain links TRBV9 to TRBJ2-7; either TRBD1 or TRBD2 may fit D (6 bases each). Trimming took off 3 bases at V and 9 bases at J, with 40 bases between the two ends. The CDR3 length is 21 residues. The germline V gene encodes CDR1 SGDLS and CDR2 YYNGEE. The CDR3 loop is CASSAGLNRVESWGAVDGQYF. The DNA of the CDR3 is TGTGCCAGCAGCGCGGGCCTCAACAGAGTAGAGTCCTGGGGGGCGGTAGACGGGCAGTACTTC.